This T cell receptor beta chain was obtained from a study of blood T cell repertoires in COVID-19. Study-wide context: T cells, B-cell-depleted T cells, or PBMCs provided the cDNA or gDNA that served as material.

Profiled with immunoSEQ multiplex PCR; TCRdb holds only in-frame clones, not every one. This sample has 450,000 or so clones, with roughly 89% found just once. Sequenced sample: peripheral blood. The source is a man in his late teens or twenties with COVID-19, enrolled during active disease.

The CDR3 here is CASSQDEWGEQFF. In DNA form, the CDR3 reads TGCGCCAGCAGCCAAGATGAATGGGGCGAGCAGTTCTTC. The V and J genes are TRBV4-1 and TRBJ2-1, with D possibly matching TRBD1 (5 bases). The CDR3 spans 13 residues. V lost 0 bases, J lost 10 bases, and 10 bases lay in between. Germline loops: CDR1 MGHRA, CDR2 YSYEKL.